These 20 T cell receptor beta chains were sequenced from one sample in a study of early T cells in non-severe SARS-CoV-2 infection. MiXCR was run by TCRdb on the 5' RACE reads, yielding one entry per CDR3 protein. The table shows 30,000 to 40,000 distinct CDR3 sequences, with less than 6.5% occurring only once. Sample: whole blood. These receptors were collected from an adult who was a healthcare worker with PCR-confirmed SARS-CoV-2 infection or an uninfected control (not recorded which).

This clonotype was picked up many times. The gene calls are TRBV7-3 and TRBJ2-2, with 9 bases lining up with TRBD2. With V trimmed by 4 bases and J by 7 bases, 4 bases remained unmatched. The CDR3 contains 14 residues. Germline V gene data show CDR1 as SGHTA and CDR2 as FQGTGA. DNA for the CDR3: TGTGCCAGCAGCTCAGGACTAGCGAGCGGGGAGCTGTTTTTT. It translates to CASSSGLASGELFF.

This clonotype has at least ten counts. J is TRBJ1-5 and V is TRBV20-1, with TRBD1 identical over 9 bases. The CDR3 runs 15 residues. The V segment lost 1 base and the J segment 5 bases; nucleotides outside the gene matches: 6. The germline V gene encodes CDR1 DFQATT and CDR2 SNEGSKA (reference sequence). CDR3 residues: CSARAPGQGYQPQHF. The CDR3, as DNA: TGCAGTGCTAGAGCCCCCGGACAGGGGTATCAGCCCCAGCATTTT.

This clonotype was recorded at least ten times. The V call is TRBV29-1, the J call TRBJ2-3, with 7 nucleotides matching TRBD2. CDR1 SQVTM and CDR2 ANQGSEA come from the germline V gene. V trimming: 5 bases; J trimming: 1 base; junction bases outside the gene matches: 6. The CDR3 is made up of 14 amino acids. CDR3 residues: CSVRERGGTDTQYF. Written as DNA, the CDR3 is TGCAGCGTTAGAGAGCGGGGTGGCACAGATACGCAGTATTTT.

This clonotype has ten or more counts. The chain combines TRBV29-1 with TRBJ1-2; D perhaps matches TRBD1 (6 bases). V shed 4 bases and J shed 0 bases, with 12 bases lying between them. Germline V gene data show CDR1 as SQVTM and CDR2 as ANQGSEA. This CDR3 has 14 amino acids. CDR3 in amino acids: CSVGQAFSNYGYTF. CDR3 nucleotide sequence: TGCAGCGTTGGACAGGCGTTCTCTAACTATGGCTACACCTTC.

This clonotype was observed a handful of times. This chain joins TRBV5-1 and TRBJ1-6; D might be TRBD1 (6 bases). The CDR3 is 16 amino acids. The V gene lost 2 bases and the J gene lost 12 bases, with 21 bases spanning the gap. Germline V gene sequence: CDR1 SGHRS, CDR2 YFSETQ. The CDR3 DNA follows: TGCGCCAGCAGCTTCTCCGTAGGGGCAGGGGTCGAACCCCTCCACTTT. This encodes CASSFSVGAGVEPLHF.

With respect to this clonotype: This may arise from a read error, as a much more abundant clone is one base away. The rearrangement joins TRBV3-1 to TRBJ2-1, with D possibly matching TRBD2 (5 bases). Trimming removed 7 bases at V and 8 bases at J, with 18 bases between. Germline CDR1 LGHDT, CDR2 YNNKEL (reference sequence). CDR3 length equals 14 residues. The CDR3 DNA reads as TGTGCCAGCAACCGAGAGGGTCTAGCCTATGAGCAGTTCTTC. Translation: CASNREGLAYEQFF.

V is TRBV9 and J is TRBJ2-1; D gene uncertain. V lost 0 bases, J lost 8 bases, and 15 bases lay in between. The CDR3 spans 15 residues. In germline, CDR1 is SGDLS, CDR2 YYNGEE. DNA of the CDR3: TGTGCCAGCAGCGTAGACAGTTCCCGGCAGTATGAGCAGTTCTTC. This codes for CASSVDSSRQYEQFF.

This clonotype was observed a handful of times. The chain combines TRBV9 with TRBJ1-1; 9 bases map to TRBD1. V was pared by 0 bases and J by 0 bases, with 3 bases of the junction left unmatched. CDR3 length: 16 amino acids. Germline V CDR1 and CDR2: SGDLS, YYNGEE. CDR3 sequence: CASSVGGQGVNTEAFF. The CDR3 DNA sequence: TGTGCCAGCAGCGTAGGGGGACAGGGAGTGAACACTGAAGCTTTCTTT.

There are a few counts of this clonotype. The chain recombines TRBV7-8 with TRBJ2-1; TRBD2 agrees at 11 bases. With 3 bases clipped from V and 9 bases from J, the junction kept 10 bases outside the gene matches. The CDR3 sequence is 16 residues long. CDR1 SGHVS and CDR2 FQNEAQ come from the germline V gene. The CDR3 reads CASSFRLAGNVGEQFF. The CDR3 DNA follows: TGTGCCAGCAGCTTCCGACTAGCGGGGAACGTGGGTGAGCAGTTCTTC.

This clonotype occurred many times. V usage is TRBV11-2 and J usage is TRBJ2-1, with D possibly TRBD1 on 5 matching bases. CDR1 SGHAT and CDR2 FQNNGV come from the germline V gene. There are 13 residues in the CDR3. Trimming removed 8 bases from V and 4 bases from J, with 12 bases in between. CDR3: CASGYRGYNEQFF. The DNA for the CDR3 is TGTGCCAGCGGCTATAGGGGATACAATGAGCAGTTCTTC. Together with reference TRBV11-2 and TRBJ2-1, the CDR3 gives the full variable domain: EAGVAQSPRYKIIEKRQSVAFWCNPISGHATLYWYQQILGQGPKLLIQFQNNGVVDDSQLPKDRFSAERLKGVDSTLKIQPAKLEDSAVYLCASGYRGYNEQFFGPGTRLTVL.

This chain connects TRBV20-1 to TRBJ1-1; possible D gene TRBD1, 6 bases. The CDR3 length is 13 residues. CDR1 and CDR2 from the germline V gene are DFQATT and SNEGSKA (reference sequence). V was cut by 5 bases and J by 0 bases, with 10 bases left in between. The CDR3 DNA reads TGCAGTGCTGCGGACAGATTGAACACTGAAGCTTTCTTT. Translated, it gives CSAADRLNTEAFF.

This clonotype was counted many times. The CDR3 DNA reads as TGCAGCTCAAGACCGTTGTCACGACCAGAGGCTACGCAGTATTTT. This gives the protein CSSRPLSRPEATQYF. This chain links TRBV29-1 with TRBJ2-3, with unresolved D. Trimming pared 8 bases from V and 8 bases from J, leaving 26 bases between. The CDR3 consists of 15 residues. Germline CDR1 is SQVTM and CDR2 is ANQGSEA.

The rearrangement joins TRBV7-9 to TRBJ2-3; TRBD1 matches at 7 bases. This CDR3 has 12 amino acids. Germline-derived CDR1 and CDR2 are SEHNR and FQNEAQ (reference sequence). The junction had 5 bases not matched to a gene; V was cut back by 0 bases and J by 14 bases. The CDR3 spells CASSLARGQLYF. CDR3 in DNA: TGTGCCAGCAGCTTAGCCCGGGGACAGTTGTATTTT.

This clonotype has at least ten counts. The chain couples TRBV29-1 to TRBJ2-3; no reliable D call. V lost 6 bases to trimming and J lost 2 bases, with 9 bases between them. This CDR3 contains 12 residues. Looked up from germline, CDR1 is SQVTM and CDR2 is ANQGSEA. CDR3 sequence (DNA): TGCAGCGTCGGGCTGTTCACAGATACGCAGTATTTT. This sequence encodes CSVGLFTDTQYF.

The CDR3 protein is CASSPQRGSTDTQYF. The CDR3 DNA reads TGTGCCAGCAGCCCGCAGCGGGGGAGCACAGATACGCAGTATTTT. The chain combines TRBV9 with TRBJ2-3, with TRBD2 matching over 8 bases. The CDR3 covers 15 residues. V shed 4 bases and J 0 bases; nucleotides not matched to a gene: 4. CDR1 and CDR2 from the germline V gene are SGDLS and YYNGEE.

This clonotype has ten or more counts. CDR3 coding DNA: TGTGCCAGCAGCCTTGGGAGCGGGGGGTGGAATGAGCAGTTCTTC. Its protein product is CASSLGSGGWNEQFF. The genes are TRBV27 and TRBJ2-1; the match to TRBD2 covers 9 bases. The trim removed 6 bases at V and 7 bases at J, leaving 10 bases unmatched. The CDR3 sequence is 15 residues long. Germline V gene lookup returns CDR1 MNHEY and CDR2 SMNVEV (reference sequence).

The chain recombines TRBV20-1 with TRBJ1-6, with D tentatively TRBD1 (6 bases). The CDR3 covers 16 residues. Trimming cost V 5 bases and J 0 bases, with 14 bases left between them. Looked up from germline, CDR1 is DFQATT and CDR2 is SNEGSKA (reference sequence). For the CDR3, the DNA is TGCAGTGCTCCTGACAGGCGGGCCTCCTATAATTCACCCCTCCACTTT. It codes for CSAPDRRASYNSPLHF.

This clonotype was found a few times. J is TRBJ1-2 and V is TRBV28; perhaps TRBD1 as D (5 bases). CDR3 length: 13 amino acids. Germline loops: CDR1 MDHEN, CDR2 SYDVKM. V lost 3 bases, J lost 6 bases, and 11 bases lay in between. CDR3: CASSFLQGHGYTF. The CDR3 DNA follows: TGTGCCAGCAGTTTTTTGCAGGGTCATGGCTACACCTTC.

This clonotype was counted ten times or more. The chain joins TRBV7-3 to TRBJ1-5; no firm D call. CDR1 is SGHTA, CDR2 FQGTGA, per germline. The CDR3 contains 13 residues. Trimming left V 2 bases short and J 6 bases short, with 8 bases between. CDR3 sequence reads: CASSLGVGQPQHF. Here the CDR3 DNA reads TGTGCCAGCAGCTTAGGAGTCGGTCAGCCCCAGCATTTT.

The genes are TRBV29-1 and TRBJ1-3; the D gene is possibly TRBD1 (5 bases). There are 13 residues in the CDR3. V lost 5 bases, J lost 8 bases, and 16 bases lay in between. Per germline, CDR1 SQVTM and CDR2 ANQGSEA. The CDR3 loop is CSVSQGGSDTIYF. CDR3 DNA: TGCAGCGTTTCCCAGGGAGGGTCGGACACCATATATTTT.